This T cell receptor (beta chain) is drawn from a study of shared clonotypes between healthy human individuals. The donor cohort consisted entirely of Caucasian adults residing in Nashville, Tennessee. The method was immunoSEQ multiplex PCR; TCRdb's version includes in-frame clones alone and lacks a portion of them. The sample yields about 2 million clones, roughly 94% seen once. The V end lost 4 bases, the J end lost 6 bases, and 18 bases lay between the germline ends. The germline V gene has CDR1 SGHRS and CDR2 YFSETQ. The CDR3 has 15 amino acids. Concerning this clone itself: The antigen is not known.

Whole-study results and caveats: Clonotype sharing levels among donors were expected to vary with sequencing depth. Sharing across four donors was highest in naive CD4 (approximately 5%) and lowest in memory CD8 (0.4%).

The sequenced material came from naive CD4+ T cells sorted from blood. The subset was: CD45RA+ positively selected. The genes are TRBV5-1 and TRBJ2-3; unclear D gene. This clonotype originated in a man aged 18-30 years in good health. The CDR3 region is CASSLGTLRADTQYF. CDR3 DNA sequence: TGCGCCAGCAGCCTTGGAACCCTTAGGGCGGATACGCAGTATTTT.